The 4 T cell receptor beta chains reported below all come from one sample, sequenced in a study of response to subunit inactivated influenza vaccine. MiXCR, run by TCRdb on the RT-PCR reads, gives a single entry per CDR3 protein. The sample holds around 480,000 distinct CDR3 sequences, approximately 15% seen once. The specimen was CD4+ T cells sorted from PBMCs, collected around 25 months after vaccination. Receptors were obtained from a man between 50 and 75 years old who received an inactivated influenza vaccine.

This clonotype has at least ten counts. The V and J genes are TRBV28 and TRBJ1-2; 7 bases agree with TRBD1. This CDR3 is built from 14 residues. Germline loops: CDR1 MDHEN, CDR2 SYDVKM. The V gene end was trimmed by 0 bases and the J gene end by 5 bases; junction bases not matched to a gene: 3. CDR3 in amino acids: CASSLWQGEYGYTF. The CDR3 region has the DNA TGTGCCAGCAGTTTATGGCAGGGGGAGTATGGCTACACCTTC.

This clonotype turned up a few times. This chain connects TRBV28 to TRBJ1-2; 7 positions agree with TRBD1. Losses at the gene ends were 6 bases for V and 7 bases for J; bases not matched to a gene: 11. The CDR3 length is 14 residues. Germline V gene sequence: CDR1 MDHEN, CDR2 SYDVKM. The CDR3 nucleotides are TGTGCCAGCAGATCCGACAGGGATCCTTCTGGCTACACCTTC. Translating it yields CASRSDRDPSGYTF.

The chain carries TRBV20-1 and TRBJ2-7, with TRBD2 matching 7 bases. Unmatched junction bases numbered 5, after V lost 3 bases and J lost 3 bases. The CDR3 has 13 residues. The germline V gene has CDR1 DFQATT and CDR2 SNEGSKA (reference sequence). CDR3 DNA: TGCAGTGCTAGTCGGGGGGACCTCTACGAGCAGTACTTC. This sequence encodes CSASRGDLYEQYF.

This clonotype has just one count. J is TRBJ2-7 and V is TRBV12-3 or TRBV12-4; 9 bases agree with TRBD1. CDR3 size: 15 residues. V lost 4 bases to trimming and J lost 3 bases; unmatched junction nucleotides: 7. In nucleotides, the CDR3 is TGTGCCAGCAGTTACGGGACAGGGTCCATCTACGAGCAGTACTTC. Translated: CASSYGTGSIYEQYF.